This passage covers 28 T cell receptor beta chains from one sample sequenced in a study of shared clonotypes between healthy human individuals. Sequencing was performed with immunoSEQ multiplex PCR; in TCRdb, only in-frame clones are kept and a portion is missing. The sample lists roughly 1,000,000 clones, more than 75% occurring once. The sequencing sample was made of memory CD4+ T cells from PBMCs. Subset described: CD45RA-negative fraction. These receptors were obtained from a man younger than 35 in good health. Some clones in this sample may be carry-over from other donors' samples.

V gene TRBV5-1 combines with J gene TRBJ1-6; D is undetermined. This CDR3 has 15 amino acids. Germline V gene sequence: CDR1 SGHRS, CDR2 YFSETQ. Trimming cost V 2 bases and J 7 bases, with 13 bases left between them. The chain's CDR3 is CASSLRATSNSPLHF. DNA of the CDR3: TGCGCCAGCAGCTTACGGGCAACTTCGAATTCACCCCTCCACTTT.

This clone was recorded a few times. This rearrangement joins TRBV5-8 to TRBJ2-7; 10 bases align to TRBD2. In germline, CDR1 is SGHTS, CDR2 YDEGEE. The V and J ends lost 4 bases and 3 bases, in that order; junction bases with no gene match: 7. The CDR3 extends over 15 amino acids. CDR3 loop: CASSPGLAVYYEQYF. The CDR3 bases are TGTGCCAGCAGCCCAGGACTAGCGGTGTACTACGAGCAGTACTTC. Based on the CDR3 plus reference TRBV5-8 and TRBJ2-7, the full variable domain is EAGVTQSPTHLIKTRGQQATLRCSPISGHTSVYWYQQALGLGLQFLLWYDEGEERNRGNFPPRFSGRQFPNYSSELNVNALELEDSALYLCASSPGLAVYYEQYFGPGTRLTVT.

The CDR3 is CASSIWGIQYF. The CDR3 DNA reads TGTGCCAGCAGCATATGGGGCATTCAGTACTTC. The rearrangement links TRBV28 to TRBJ2-4, with D unresolved. Per germline, CDR1 MDHEN and CDR2 SYDVKM. This CDR3 spans 11 amino acids. Trimming stripped 6 bases from V and 9 bases from J, with 9 bases between.

This clone was picked up a small number of times. One base away lies a much larger clone, so this may be a sequencing read error. Other nucleotide sequences in the sample specify the same CDR3. This sequence joins TRBV19 and TRBJ1-1; TRBD1 is a possible D gene (6 bases). Germline CDR1 LNHDA, CDR2 SQIVND (reference sequence). Trimming shortened V by 4 bases and J by 2 bases, and 8 bases separated the two germline ends. This CDR3 spans 13 amino acids. As DNA, the CDR3 is TGTGCCAGTAGTAAACAGGGAAACACTGAAGCTTTCTTT. Its protein product is CASSKQGNTEAFF.

Only a few counts were recorded for this clone. The chain couples TRBV5-1 to TRBJ2-5; 9 positions match TRBD1. The V and J ends lost 4 bases and 1 base, in that order; junction bases with no gene match: 5. From germline, CDR1 is SGHRS and CDR2 YFSETQ. The CDR3 sequence is 15 residues long. CDR3 coding DNA: TGCGCCAGCAGCACTGCGGGACAGGGCCAAGAGACCCAGTACTTC. As protein: CASSTAGQGQETQYF.

This clone appeared a single time. The gene calls are TRBV7-8 and TRBJ2-3, with D unclear. The CDR3 runs 13 residues. Germline V CDR1 and CDR2: SGHVS, FQNEAQ. V was clipped by 5 bases and J by 2 bases, with 8 bases between them. CDR3 DNA sequence: TGTGCCAGCAGCGGCAAGCTCACAGATACGCAGTATTTT. It yields the protein CASSGKLTDTQYF.

The chain joins TRBV28 to TRBJ1-2; a possible D gene is TRBD1 (5 bases). CDR1 and CDR2 (germline): MDHEN, SYDVKM. The CDR3 runs 12 residues. The ends were cut back, 10 bases at V and 3 bases at J, with 12 bases in the middle. The DNA of the CDR3 is TGTGCCACCGGGGGGGGTTACTATGGCTACACCTTC. Translation: CATGGGYYGYTF.

The chain is built from TRBV5-1 and TRBJ1-1; weak D call: TRBD1 (5 bases). CDR3 length: 15 amino acids. Germline CDR1 SGHRS, CDR2 YFSETQ. V shed 1 base and J shed 1 base, with 11 bases lying between them. The CDR3 loop reads CASSLYSQGNTEAFF. The CDR3 nucleotides read TGCGCCAGCAGCTTGTATTCCCAGGGGAACACTGAAGCTTTCTTT. Full variable domain (outside the CDR3, taken from reference TRBV5-1 and TRBJ1-1): KAGVTQTPRYLIKTRGQQVTLSCSPISGHRSVSWYQQTPGQGLQFLFEYFSETQRNKGNFPGRFSGRQFSNSRSEMNVSTLELGDSALYLCASSLYSQGNTEAFFGQGTRLTVV.

The gene calls are TRBV10-3 and TRBJ2-2; D is possibly TRBD1 (5 bases). Germline V CDR1 and CDR2: ENHRY, SYGVKD. Trimming removed 7 bases at V and 6 bases at J, with 15 bases between. The CDR3 consists of 14 residues. This CDR3 is CAIKGRAAAGELFF. DNA of the CDR3: TGTGCCATCAAGGGCAGGGCGGCCGCCGGGGAGCTGTTTTTT.

This sequence joins TRBV9 and TRBJ2-1; D is unresolved. Germline CDR1 reads SGDLS; CDR2 reads YYNGEE. The CDR3 length is 15 residues. The V gene lost 4 bases and the J gene lost 0 bases, with 11 bases spanning the gap. DNA of the CDR3: TGTGCCAGCAGCCCCCGCTCGGACTCCTACAATGAGCAGTTCTTC. Translated, it gives CASSPRSDSYNEQFF.

Turning to this clone: A much larger clone sits a single nucleotide away, making a read error possible. The chain couples TRBV29-1 to TRBJ1-1; no clear D gene. This CDR3 comprises 13 residues. Germline-derived CDR1 and CDR2 are SQVTM and ANQGSEA. The CDR3: CSVQGGMNTETFF. The CDR3 nucleotides read TGCAGCGTTCAAGGTGGGATGAACACTGAAACTTTCTTT.

J is TRBJ2-5 and V is TRBV5-5, with D possibly matching TRBD1 (5 bases). Trimming shortened V by 4 bases and J by 5 bases, and 18 bases separated the two germline ends. CDR1 is SGHKS, CDR2 YYEKEE, per germline (reference sequence). The CDR3 has 15 amino acids. The CDR3 nucleotides are TGTGCCAGCAGCCTTCAGGGTGGGTTGTATGAGACCCAGTACTTC. Translating it yields CASSLQGGLYETQYF.

The chain is built from TRBV28 and TRBJ2-7, with TRBD2 matching 13 bases. Losses at the gene ends were 5 bases for V and 5 bases for J; bases not matched to a gene: 9. The CDR3 covers 16 residues. Looked up from germline, CDR1 is MDHEN and CDR2 is SYDVKM. As DNA, the CDR3 is TGTGCCAGCAGTCCCAGCGGACTAGCGGGAGCCCACGAGCAGTACTTC. As protein: CASSPSGLAGAHEQYF.

The chain links TRBV11-2 to TRBJ1-2; 8 nucleotides align to TRBD1. This CDR3 has 15 residues. Germline-derived CDR1 and CDR2 are SGHAT and FQNNGV. Germline trimming cut 6 bases from V and 2 bases from J; bases unmatched to any gene: 8. The CDR3 DNA reads as TGTGCCAGCAGGAAACAGGGGGTAGTCAACTATGGCTACACCTTC. Protein product: CASRKQGVVNYGYTF. Using reference TRBV11-2 and TRBJ1-2 for the parts outside the CDR3, the full variable domain is EAGVAQSPRYKIIEKRQSVAFWCNPISGHATLYWYQQILGQGPKLLIQFQNNGVVDDSQLPKDRFSAERLKGVDSTLKIQPAKLEDSAVYLCASRKQGVVNYGYTFGSGTRLTVV.

This chain connects TRBV7-9 to TRBJ1-4; D call uncertain. The V gene's germline CDR1 is SEHNR and CDR2 FQNEAQ (reference sequence). Trimming took off 4 bases at V and 3 bases at J, with 9 bases between the two ends. The CDR3 spans 14 residues. CDR3 residues: CASSSEGSNEKLFF. The DNA for the CDR3 is TGTGCCAGCAGCTCCGAGGGATCTAATGAAAAACTGTTTTTT.

This clone was detected only once. This rearrangement joins TRBV11-1 to TRBJ2-3, with D unclear. Between the trimmed V and J ends, which lost 9 bases and 0 bases, there was a span of 10 bases. CDR1 SGHAT and CDR2 FQDESV come from the germline V gene (reference sequence). The CDR3 consists of 13 residues. This chain's CDR3 is CASEQPSTDTQYF. In nucleotides, the CDR3 is TGTGCCAGTGAGCAGCCAAGCACAGATACGCAGTATTTT.

The rearrangement links TRBV7-3 to TRBJ2-1; 8 bases agree with TRBD2. CDR1 and CDR2 (germline): SGHTA, FQGTGA. V dropped 3 bases and J dropped 15; count of bases not matched to a gene: 10. The CDR3 runs to 13 residues. The DNA of the CDR3 is TGTGCCAGCAGCTTTGACCAAGCGGGAGTCCCGTTCTTC. Translation: CASSFDQAGVPFF.

The rearrangement links TRBV11-2 to TRBJ2-1, with TRBD2 matching 8 bases. The CDR3 is 16 amino acids. V shed 5 bases and J 2 bases; nucleotides not matched to a gene: 8. Germline V gene lookup returns CDR1 SGHAT and CDR2 FQNNGV. The CDR3 loop reads CASSTSGSWAYNEQFF. In DNA, the CDR3 is TGTGCCAGCAGCACAAGCGGGAGTTGGGCCTACAATGAGCAGTTCTTC.

The rearrangement links TRBV29-1 to TRBJ2-3; 7 bases are a match to TRBD1. Germline values: CDR1 SQVTM, CDR2 ANQGSEA. V lost 8 bases to trimming and J lost 2 bases; unmatched junction nucleotides: 4. The CDR3 spans 12 residues. This CDR3 is CSFDRATDTQYF. CDR3 coding DNA: TGCAGCTTCGACAGGGCCACAGATACGCAGTATTTT.

This chain uses TRBV7-9 with TRBJ2-7, with 10 bases matching TRBD2. The CDR3 consists of 16 residues. After removal of 1 base from V and 4 bases from J, the junction contained 7 bases not matched to a gene. CDR1 and CDR2 from the germline V gene are SEHNR and FQNEAQ (reference sequence). This CDR3 is CASSLDHGTSAYEQYF. The CDR3 DNA sequence: TGTGCCAGCAGCTTAGACCACGGGACTAGCGCTTACGAGCAGTACTTC.

The chain has TRBV27 and TRBJ1-5; 9 nucleotides match TRBD1. Trimming removed 4 bases from V and 7 bases from J; junction bases left unmatched: 14. The CDR3 sequence is 17 residues long. Germline CDR1 MNHEY, CDR2 SMNVEV (reference sequence). CDR3 sequence (DNA): TGTGCCAGCAGTTCGGGACAGGGACGAATGGTGGGGCAGCCCCAGCATTTT. Its translation: CASSSGQGRMVGQPQHF.

The V gene is TRBV2, the J gene TRBJ2-4; no clear D. V was clipped by 0 bases and J by 8 bases, with 2 bases between them. The CDR3 has 11 residues. Germline CDR1 and CDR2: SNHLY and FYNNEI. CDR3 loop: CASSEAYIQYF. The CDR3, as DNA: TGTGCCAGCAGTGAAGCTTACATTCAGTACTTC.

This clone has a single count. The CDR3 loop reads CASSWTGPGANVLTF. Here the CDR3 DNA reads TGCGCCAGCAGTTGGACAGGGCCTGGGGCCAACGTCCTGACTTTC. The chain uses TRBV23-1 and TRBJ2-6; 8 nucleotides match TRBD1. TRBV23-1 is reported as an ORF; its role is uncertain. Unmatched junction bases numbered 2, after V lost 5 bases and J lost 2 bases. CDR3 length equals 15 residues.

The chain is built from TRBV6-6 and TRBJ1-4; 8 bases are shared with TRBD1. This CDR3 region has 16 residues. The V segment lost 4 bases and the J segment 7 bases; nucleotides outside the gene matches: 11. Germline CDR1 is MNHNY and CDR2 is SVGAGI (reference sequence). The CDR3 loop is CASSSRQGAGGEKLFF. The CDR3 region has the DNA TGTGCCAGCAGTTCCCGCCAGGGGGCCGGAGGTGAAAAACTGTTTTTT.

The chain employs TRBV9 and TRBJ2-2, with 13 bases matching TRBD2. This CDR3 has 15 residues. With 3 bases clipped from V and 5 bases from J, the junction kept 1 base outside the gene matches. CDR1 and CDR2 from the germline V gene are SGDLS and YYNGEE. CDR3 sequence (DNA): TGTGCCAGCAGCGCGGGACTAGCGGGGACCGGGGAGCTGTTTTTT. Amino acids: CASSAGLAGTGELFF.

Details on this clone: A read error may be the cause here, since a much bigger clone is one base away. The gene calls are TRBV30 and TRBJ1-4; perhaps TRBD1 as D (6 bases). The length of the CDR3 is 17 residues. Trimming took off 3 bases at V and 0 bases at J, with 17 bases between the two ends. The germline V gene encodes CDR1 GTSNPN and CDR2 SVGIG (reference sequence). CDR3 amino acids: CAWRYRVSNPTNEKLFF. The CDR3 DNA sequence: TGTGCCTGGAGATACAGGGTTTCGAATCCAACTAATGAAAAACTGTTTTTT.

The CDR3 DNA reads TGTGCCAGCAGTTTCCTTTCCTACCCCACGGGCGAGCAGTACTTC. It translates to CASSFLSYPTGEQYF. This chain uses TRBV27 with TRBJ2-7; D is ambiguous. Trimming removed 3 bases at V and 6 bases at J, with 18 bases between. The CDR3 contains 15 residues. Germline V gene lookup returns CDR1 MNHEY and CDR2 SMNVEV (reference sequence).

The chain couples TRBV28 to TRBJ2-5, with TRBD1 as a possible D gene (6 bases). Trimming took 8 bases from V and 5 from J, leaving 18 bases between them. Germline-derived CDR1 and CDR2 are MDHEN and SYDVKM. The CDR3 is 14 amino acids. The CDR3, as DNA: TGTGCCAGCTCCTCGACAGGCCTGGGGGAGACCCAGTACTTC. The encoded protein is CASSSTGLGETQYF.